A single sample gave rise to the 2 T cell receptor beta chains below, sequenced in a study of vaccination effects on CD4 cells after COVID-19. For these TCRs, the target antigens are not known. Within the ViraFEST assay, antigen-specific CD4+ T cells underwent expansion with viral peptide pools prior to sequencing. A roughly 10-day culture period preceded the isolation of CD4+ T cells. In the vaccine recipients, nucleocapsid antibodies were negative and there was no prior SARS-CoV-2 infection. Repertoires were generated with immunoSEQ multiplex PCR, while TCRdb's copy carries only in-frame clones and drops some. This table has tens of thousands of clones, around 77% appearing once. The sample in question was CD4+ T cells from PBMCs cultured with HCoV-NL63 spike peptides, obtained before COVID-19 vaccination. The receptors derive from a human donor who received a COVID-19 vaccine.

V is TRBV4-2 and J is TRBJ2-5; D gene unclear. Deletions cut 1 base from V and 1 base from J, with 13 bases between. The CDR3 length is 16 residues. The germline V gene encodes CDR1 LGHNA and CDR2 YNFKEQ. CDR3 residues: CASSQALSTSQETQYF. The DNA for the CDR3 is TGTGCCAGCAGCCAAGCGCTGAGTACGTCCCAAGAGACCCAGTACTTC.

This clone was seen a few times. At one end the junction does not follow the germline gene, possibly because of a read error. J is TRBJ1-3 and V is TRBV6-1; D gene uncertain. Germline V gives CDR1 MNHNS, CDR2 SASEGT. The CDR3 runs to 14 residues. CDR3 DNA: TGTGCCAGCAGGGAAGGAGGCTCTGGAAACACCATATATTTT. This encodes CASREGGSGNTIYF.